The T cell receptor beta chain described here comes from a study of graft-versus-host responses after intestinal transplantation. Study overall: Multivisceral, liver-intestinal, or isolated intestinal grafts were transplanted into recipients. Each recipient received anti-thymocyte globulin induction, then tacrolimus and steroids for 3 to 4 years.

The authors processed graft tissue to release intraepithelial and lamina propria lymphocytes. V was trimmed by 3 bases and J by 4 bases, leaving 13 bases between them. The CDR3 is made up of 15 amino acids. Looked up from germline, CDR1 is LNHDA and CDR2 is SQIVND (reference sequence). This clone was detected once. Its target is not known. Profiled with immunoSEQ multiplex PCR; TCRdb holds only in-frame clones, not every one. The table shows tens of thousands of clones, with around 90% occurring only once. Whole-study findings and limits: The presence of high graft-versus-host to host-versus-graft clonal ratios in allografts characterized patients with graft-donor T cell macrochimerism. There were GvH clones found in recipient marrow, and some of them appeared first in ileum or blood.

The receptor's source is a human patient who received an intestinal transplant, so some T cells may come from the graft donor. The chain has TRBV19 and TRBJ2-1, with TRBD1 as a possible D gene (5 bases). The specimen was ileum tissue, collected 357 days after transplant. The CDR3: CASSIGPNRYNEQFF. CDR3 in DNA: TGTGCCAGTAGTATTGGACCGAACAGGTACAATGAGCAGTTCTTC.